Listed below are T cell receptor beta chains from one sample, sequenced in a study of cytomegalovirus exposure and HLA in healthy donors. Sequencing was performed with immunoSEQ multiplex PCR; in TCRdb, only in-frame clones are kept and a portion is missing. The sample contains 150,000 to 200,000 clones, around 80% of which appear only once. Sequencing was carried out using PBMCs. The receptor set was obtained from a woman in her 30s in good health and CMV-seropositive. CDR3s include the opening cysteine and the closing phenylalanine or tryptophan. A D gene is named only where the DNA matches it firmly. Only part of the rows carry a size: once, few, many, or a class if the clone is expanded.

-,TRBV5-1,few,TRBJ1-4,CASSLGGDNEKLFF,TGCGCCAGCAGCTTGGGGGGGGATAATGAAAAACTGTTTTTT
-,TRBV30,-,TRBJ1-1,CAWSGGVTEAFF,TGTGCCTGGAGTGGGGGGGTCACTGAAGCTTTCTTT
-,TRBV5-1,-,TRBJ1-2,CASSLEGSDGYTF,TGCGCCAGCAGCTTGGAAGGGAGCGATGGCTACACCTTC
-,TRBV4-1,-,TRBJ2-7,CASSQVLQGVYEQYF,TGCGCCAGCAGCCAAGTTTTACAGGGAGTCTACGAGCAGTACTTC
TRBD1,TRBV9,-,TRBJ1-2,CASSAQLLPGGGRAGYTF,TGTGCCAGCAGCGCACAGCTACTCCCAGGGGGCGGACGGGCTGGCTACACCTTC
-,TRBV7-9,-,TRBJ1-2,CASSEAQGNYGYTF,TGTGCCAGCAGCGAAGCCCAGGGAAACTATGGCTACACCTTC
-,TRBV5-1,-,TRBJ2-3,CASSFQGISTDTQYF,TGCGCCAGCAGCTTTCAGGGTATTAGCACAGATACGCAGTATTTT
-,TRBV6-1,-,TRBJ2-2,CASSDGWGGGGELFF,TGTGCCAGCAGTGACGGTTGGGGGGGCGGCGGGGAGCTGTTTTTT
TRBD1,TRBV11-2,-,TRBJ2-7,CASSSRQGALYEQYF,TGTGCCAGCAGCTCCAGACAGGGGGCTTTGTACGAGCAGTACTTC
-,TRBV19,few,TRBJ2-2,CASSPLASTGELFF,TGTGCCAGTAGTCCGCTAGCGAGCACCGGGGAGCTGTTTTTT
-,TRBV6-5,-,TRBJ2-7,CASSVRQGLVEQYF,TGTGCCAGCAGTGTCAGACAGGGACTAGTGGAGCAGTACTTC
TRBD1,TRBV19,-,TRBJ1-1,CASSPYSDRVDAEAFF,TGTGCCAGTAGTCCCTACTCAGACAGGGTCGACGCTGAAGCTTTCTTT
-,TRBV12-5,-,TRBJ1-1,CASGQPRQLNTEAFF,TGTGCTAGTGGTCAACCGAGGCAGTTGAACACTGAAGCTTTCTTT
TRBD2,TRBV7-2,-,TRBJ2-7,CASSLEAGGPREQYF,TGTGCCAGCAGCTTAGAGGCGGGAGGGCCGCGCGAGCAGTACTTC
TRBD1,TRBV5-1,-,TRBJ2-3,CASSSQTGTDTQYF,TGCGCCAGCAGCTCCCAGACAGGGACAGATACGCAGTATTTT
TRBD1,TRBV10-1,-,TRBJ1-2,CASSEWDRDTSYGYTF,TGCGCCAGCAGTGAATGGGACAGAGATACGAGTTATGGCTACACCTTC
TRBD2,TRBV10-3,-,TRBJ2-2,CAISEWLAGVSTGELFF,TGTGCCATCAGTGAGTGGCTAGCGGGGGTTTCCACCGGGGAGCTGTTTTTT
-,TRBV27,-,TRBJ1-2,CASSLRGGYGYTF,TGTGCCAGCAGTTTAAGAGGTGGATATGGCTACACCTTC
-,TRBV9,once,TRBJ1-1,CASSVAEGVGEAFF,TGTGCCAGCAGCGTAGCTGAGGGGGTTGGTGAAGCTTTCTTT
TRBD2,TRBV7-8,-,TRBJ2-2,CASSSVGASGFYTGELFF,TGTGCCAGCAGCTCTGTGGGGGCTAGCGGGTTTTACACCGGGGAGCTGTTTTTT
TRBD1,TRBV30,-,TRBJ1-5,CAWSRTGGQPQHF,TGTGCCTGGAGTCGTACAGGGGGACAGCCCCAGCATTTT
-,TRBV30,-,TRBJ2-7,CAWSRQVNLDISYEQYF,TGTGCCTGGAGTCGACAGGTAAACCTGGACATATCCTACGAGCAGTACTTC
TRBD1,TRBV5-6,-,TRBJ2-3,CASSSDRGSTDTQYF,TGTGCCAGCAGCTCGGACAGGGGTAGCACAGATACGCAGTATTTT
-,TRBV15,-,TRBJ1-2,CATSRDRSGGYGYTF,TGTGCCACCAGCAGAGATCGGTCGGGTGGCTATGGCTACACCTTC
TRBD2,TRBV10-3,-,TRBJ2-5,CAISGLSGGALETQYF,TGTGCCATCAGTGGACTTTCCGGGGGGGCTTTGGAGACCCAGTACTTC
-,TRBV28,-,TRBJ1-1,CASSLRRPRNTEAFF,TGTGCCAGCAGTCTTAGGAGACCGAGGAACACTGAAGCTTTCTTT
-,TRBV11-2,-,TRBJ2-5,CASSPPGQETQYF,TGTGCCAGCAGCCCGCCGGGGCAAGAGACCCAGTACTTC
TRBD2,TRBV27,few,TRBJ2-1,CASSFGPGLYNEQFF,TGTGCCAGCAGTTTCGGACCGGGACTATACAATGAGCAGTTCTTC
-,TRBV9,-,TRBJ2-5,CASSLRGSGSQETQYF,TGTGCCAGCAGCCTTCGGGGTAGCGGTTCACAAGAGACCCAGTACTTC
-,TRBV4-1,-,TRBJ1-1,CASSRLGRPEEAFF,TGCGCCAGCAGCCGCCTCGGGAGGCCCGAGGAAGCTTTCTTT
-,TRBV7-7,few,TRBJ2-3,CASSSQETDTQYF,TGTGCCAGCAGCTCTCAAGAGACAGATACGCAGTATTTT